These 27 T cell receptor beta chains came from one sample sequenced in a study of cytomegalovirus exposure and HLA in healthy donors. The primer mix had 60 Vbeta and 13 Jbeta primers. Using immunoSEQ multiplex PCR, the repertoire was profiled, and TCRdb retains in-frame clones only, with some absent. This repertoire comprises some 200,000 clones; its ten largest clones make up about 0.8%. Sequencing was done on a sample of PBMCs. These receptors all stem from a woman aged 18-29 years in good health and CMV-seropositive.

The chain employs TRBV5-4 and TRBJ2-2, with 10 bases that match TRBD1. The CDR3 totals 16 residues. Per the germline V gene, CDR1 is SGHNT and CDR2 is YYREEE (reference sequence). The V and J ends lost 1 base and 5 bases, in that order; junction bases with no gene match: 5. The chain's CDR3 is CASSLLTGGDTGELFF. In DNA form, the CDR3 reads TGTGCCAGCAGCTTGTTGACAGGGGGCGATACCGGGGAGCTGTTTTTT.

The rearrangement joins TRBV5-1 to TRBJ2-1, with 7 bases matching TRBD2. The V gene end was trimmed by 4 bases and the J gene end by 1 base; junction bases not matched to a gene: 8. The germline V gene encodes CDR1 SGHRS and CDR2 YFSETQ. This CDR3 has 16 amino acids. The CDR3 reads CASSPDLSGSYNEQFF. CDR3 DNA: TGCGCCAGCAGCCCGGACCTTAGCGGGTCCTACAATGAGCAGTTCTTC.

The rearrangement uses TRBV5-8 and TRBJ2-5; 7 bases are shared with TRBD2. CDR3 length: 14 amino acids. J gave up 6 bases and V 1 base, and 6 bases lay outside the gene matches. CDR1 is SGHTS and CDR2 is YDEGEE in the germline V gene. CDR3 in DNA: TGTGCCAGCAGCTTGCCTAGCGGTAGCCAGACCCAGTACTTC. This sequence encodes CASSLPSGSQTQYF.

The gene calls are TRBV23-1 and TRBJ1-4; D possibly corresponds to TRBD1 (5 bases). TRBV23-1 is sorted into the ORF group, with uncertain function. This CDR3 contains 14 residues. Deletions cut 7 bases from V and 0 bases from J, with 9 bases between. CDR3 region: CASIGATTNEKLFF. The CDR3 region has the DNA TGCGCCAGCATAGGGGCTACAACTAATGAAAAACTGTTTTTT.

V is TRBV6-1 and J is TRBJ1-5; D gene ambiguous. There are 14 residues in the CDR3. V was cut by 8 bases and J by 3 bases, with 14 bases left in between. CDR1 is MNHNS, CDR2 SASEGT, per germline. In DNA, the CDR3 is TGTGCCAGCTCGGTCGGCAGCGTCAATCAGCCCCAGCATTTT. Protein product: CASSVGSVNQPQHF.

This chain's CDR3 is CASSPGLALGNEQFF. CDR3 sequence (DNA): TGTGCCAGCAGCCCCGGACTAGCGCTGGGGAATGAGCAGTTCTTC. This chain uses TRBV6-1 with TRBJ2-1; TRBD2 matches at 9 bases. The CDR3 covers 15 residues. J gave up 7 bases and V 6 bases, and 10 bases lay outside the gene matches. Germline loops: CDR1 MNHNS, CDR2 SASEGT.

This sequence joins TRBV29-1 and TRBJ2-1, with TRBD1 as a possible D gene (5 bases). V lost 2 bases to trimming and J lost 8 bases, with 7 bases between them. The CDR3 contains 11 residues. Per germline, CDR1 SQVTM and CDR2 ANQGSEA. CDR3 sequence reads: CSVEKGYEQFF. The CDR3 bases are TGCAGCGTTGAAAAGGGGTATGAGCAGTTCTTC.

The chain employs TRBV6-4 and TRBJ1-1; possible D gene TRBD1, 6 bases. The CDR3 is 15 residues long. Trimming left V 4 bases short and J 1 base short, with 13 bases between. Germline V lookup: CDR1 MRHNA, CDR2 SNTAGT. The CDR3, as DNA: TGTGCCAGCAGTGCCTCGGGACACCAGAACACTGAAGCTTTCTTT. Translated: CASSASGHQNTEAFF.

The CDR3 sequence: CAWSVAGVGYGYTF. In nucleotides, the CDR3 is TGTGCCTGGAGTGTAGCAGGGGTGGGCTATGGCTACACCTTC. V usage is TRBV30 and J usage is TRBJ1-2; a weak D match, TRBD1 (6 bases). The CDR3 covers 14 residues. The germline gives CDR1 GTSNPN, CDR2 SVGIG (reference sequence). V dropped 0 bases and J dropped 4 bases, with 12 bases sitting between them.

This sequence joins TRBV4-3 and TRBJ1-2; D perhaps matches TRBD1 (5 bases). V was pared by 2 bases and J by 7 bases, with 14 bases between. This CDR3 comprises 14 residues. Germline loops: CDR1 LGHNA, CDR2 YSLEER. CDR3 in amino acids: CASSQSSGRAGYTF. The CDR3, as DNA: TGCGCCAGCAGCCAAAGTTCAGGGAGGGCTGGCTACACCTTC.

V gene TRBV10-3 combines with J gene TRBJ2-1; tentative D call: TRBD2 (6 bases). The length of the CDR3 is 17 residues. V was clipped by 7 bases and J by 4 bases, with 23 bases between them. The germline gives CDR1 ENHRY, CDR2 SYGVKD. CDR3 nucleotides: TGTGCCATCACTAAGAATTCCGGGACTCCAGGATACAATGAGCAGTTCTTC. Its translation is CAITKNSGTPGYNEQFF.

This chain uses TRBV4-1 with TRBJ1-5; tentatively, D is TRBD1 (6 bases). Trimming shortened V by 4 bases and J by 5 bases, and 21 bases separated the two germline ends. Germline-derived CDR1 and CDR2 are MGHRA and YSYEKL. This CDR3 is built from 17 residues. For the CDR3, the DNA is TGCGCCAGCAGCCCAGATGCCGGGACACCGGACGATCAGCCCCAGCATTTT. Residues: CASSPDAGTPDDQPQHF.

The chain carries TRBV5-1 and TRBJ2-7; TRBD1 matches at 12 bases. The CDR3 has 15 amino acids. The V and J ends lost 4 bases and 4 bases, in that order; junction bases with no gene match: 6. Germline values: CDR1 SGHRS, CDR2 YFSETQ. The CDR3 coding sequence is TGCGCCAGCAGCCTAGGGACAGGGGGCATTTACGAGCAGTACTTC. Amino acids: CASSLGTGGIYEQYF.

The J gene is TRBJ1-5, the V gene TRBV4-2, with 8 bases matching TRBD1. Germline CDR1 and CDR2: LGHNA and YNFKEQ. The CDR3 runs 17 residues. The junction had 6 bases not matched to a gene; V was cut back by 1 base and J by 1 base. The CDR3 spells CASSQAQDRGSNQPQHF. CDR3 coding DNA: TGTGCCAGCAGCCAAGCCCAAGACAGGGGAAGCAATCAGCCCCAGCATTTT.

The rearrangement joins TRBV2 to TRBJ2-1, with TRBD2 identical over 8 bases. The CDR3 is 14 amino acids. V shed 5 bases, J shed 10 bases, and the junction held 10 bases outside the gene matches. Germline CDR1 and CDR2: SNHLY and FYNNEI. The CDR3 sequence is CASSISGRLPEQFF. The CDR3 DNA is TGTGCCAGCAGTATCAGCGGGAGATTGCCCGAGCAGTTCTTC.

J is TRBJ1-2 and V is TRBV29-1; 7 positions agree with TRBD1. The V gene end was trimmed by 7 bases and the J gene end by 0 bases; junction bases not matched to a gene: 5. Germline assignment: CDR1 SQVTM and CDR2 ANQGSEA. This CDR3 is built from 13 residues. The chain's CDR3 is CSDRQGTNYGYTF. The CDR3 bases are TGCAGCGACCGACAGGGTACTAACTATGGCTACACCTTC.

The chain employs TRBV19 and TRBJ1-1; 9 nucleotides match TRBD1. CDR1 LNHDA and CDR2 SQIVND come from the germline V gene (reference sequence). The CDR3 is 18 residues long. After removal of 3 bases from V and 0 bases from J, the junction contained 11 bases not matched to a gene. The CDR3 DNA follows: TGTGCCAGTAGTATCGGTATGGGACAGGGCTCCATGAACACTGAAGCTTTCTTT. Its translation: CASSIGMGQGSMNTEAFF.

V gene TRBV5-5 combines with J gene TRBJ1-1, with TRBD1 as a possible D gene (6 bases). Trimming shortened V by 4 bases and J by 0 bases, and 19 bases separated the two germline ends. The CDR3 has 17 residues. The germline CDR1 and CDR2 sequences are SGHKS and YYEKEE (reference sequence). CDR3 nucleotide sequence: TGTGCCAGCAGCCGGGACGGGGGGCGGAAGATGAACACTGAAGCTTTCTTT. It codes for CASSRDGGRKMNTEAFF. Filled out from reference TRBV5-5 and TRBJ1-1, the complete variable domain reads DAGVTQSPTHLIKTRGQQVTLRCSPISGHKSVSWYQQVLGQGPQFIFQYYEKEERGRGNFPDRFSARQFPNYSSELNVNALLLGDSALYLCASSRDGGRKMNTEAFFGQGTRLTVV.

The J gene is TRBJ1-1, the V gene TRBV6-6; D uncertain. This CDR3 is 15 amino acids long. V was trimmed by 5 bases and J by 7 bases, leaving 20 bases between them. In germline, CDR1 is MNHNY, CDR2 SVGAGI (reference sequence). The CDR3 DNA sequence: TGTGCCAGCAGTCCTAGAAGAGACGGGTTGGGTGAAGCTTTCTTT. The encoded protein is CASSPRRDGLGEAFF.

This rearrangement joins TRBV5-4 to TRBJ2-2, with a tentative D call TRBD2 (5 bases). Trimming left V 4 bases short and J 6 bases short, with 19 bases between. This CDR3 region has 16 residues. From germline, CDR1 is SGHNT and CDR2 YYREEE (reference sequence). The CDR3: CASSPVEGWRAGELFF. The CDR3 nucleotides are TGTGCCAGCAGCCCGGTTGAGGGATGGAGAGCCGGGGAGCTGTTTTTT. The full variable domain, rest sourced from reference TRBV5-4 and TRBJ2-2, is ETGVTQSPTHLIKTRGQQVTLRCSSQSGHNTVSWYQQALGQGPQFIFQYYREEENGRGNFPPRFSGLQFPNYSSELNVNALELDDSALYLCASSPVEGWRAGELFFGEGSRLTVL.

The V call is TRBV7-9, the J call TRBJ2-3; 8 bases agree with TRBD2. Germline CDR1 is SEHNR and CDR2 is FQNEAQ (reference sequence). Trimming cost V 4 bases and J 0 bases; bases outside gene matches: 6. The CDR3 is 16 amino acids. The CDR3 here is CASSYGAGASTDTQYF. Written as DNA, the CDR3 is TGTGCCAGCAGCTATGGAGCGGGGGCTAGCACAGATACGCAGTATTTT.

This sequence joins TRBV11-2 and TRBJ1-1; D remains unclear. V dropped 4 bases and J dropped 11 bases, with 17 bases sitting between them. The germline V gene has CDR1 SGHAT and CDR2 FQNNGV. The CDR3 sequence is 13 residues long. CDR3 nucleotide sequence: TGTGCCAGCAGCTCGATCCGGGTTCCGGAGGCTTTCTTT. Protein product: CASSSIRVPEAFF. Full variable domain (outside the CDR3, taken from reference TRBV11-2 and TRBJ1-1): EAGVAQSPRYKIIEKRQSVAFWCNPISGHATLYWYQQILGQGPKLLIQFQNNGVVDDSQLPKDRFSAERLKGVDSTLKIQPAKLEDSAVYLCASSSIRVPEAFFGQGTRLTVV.

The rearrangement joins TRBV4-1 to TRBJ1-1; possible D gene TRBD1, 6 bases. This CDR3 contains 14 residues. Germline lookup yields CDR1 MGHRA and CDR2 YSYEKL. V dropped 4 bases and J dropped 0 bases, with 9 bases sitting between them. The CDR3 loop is CASSPRTVNTEAFF. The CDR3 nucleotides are TGCGCCAGCAGCCCGAGGACAGTGAACACTGAAGCTTTCTTT.

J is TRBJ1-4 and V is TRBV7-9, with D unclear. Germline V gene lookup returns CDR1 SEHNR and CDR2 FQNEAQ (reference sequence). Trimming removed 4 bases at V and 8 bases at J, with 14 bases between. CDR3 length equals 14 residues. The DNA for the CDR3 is TGTGCCAGCAGCTCCTACCGGGCGGGGGAAAAACTGTTTTTT. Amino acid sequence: CASSSYRAGEKLFF. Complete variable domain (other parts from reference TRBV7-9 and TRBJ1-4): DTGVSQNPRHKITKRGQNVTFRCDPISEHNRLYWYRQTLGQGPEFLTYFQNEAQLEKSRLLSDRFSAERPKGSFSTLEIQRTEQGDSAMYLCASSSYRAGEKLFFGSGTQLSVL.

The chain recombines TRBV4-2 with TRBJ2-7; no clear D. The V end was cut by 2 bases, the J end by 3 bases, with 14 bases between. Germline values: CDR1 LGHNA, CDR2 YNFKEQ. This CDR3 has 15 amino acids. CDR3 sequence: CASSQLPPGLYEQYF. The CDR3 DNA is TGTGCCAGCAGCCAACTCCCTCCTGGCCTCTACGAGCAGTACTTC.

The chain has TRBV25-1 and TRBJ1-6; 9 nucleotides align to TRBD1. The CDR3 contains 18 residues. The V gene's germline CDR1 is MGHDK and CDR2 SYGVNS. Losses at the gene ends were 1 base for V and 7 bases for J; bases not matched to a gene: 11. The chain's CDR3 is CASSELLTGGRRNSPLHF. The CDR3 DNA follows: TGTGCCAGCAGTGAATTGTTGACAGGGGGAAGGAGAAATTCACCCCTCCACTTT.

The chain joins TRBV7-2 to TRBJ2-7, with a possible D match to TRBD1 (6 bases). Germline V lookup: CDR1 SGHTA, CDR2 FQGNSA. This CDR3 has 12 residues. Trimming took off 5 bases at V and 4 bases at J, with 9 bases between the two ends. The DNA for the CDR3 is TGTGCCAGCAGCGACAGGAAGTACGAGCAGTACTTC. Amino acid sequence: CASSDRKYEQYF.